Below are 4 T cell receptor beta chains sequenced from a single sample in a study of blood T cell repertoires in COVID-19. The method was immunoSEQ multiplex PCR; TCRdb's version includes in-frame clones alone and lacks a portion of them. The sample has a few hundred thousand clones, roughly 90% seen once. Sequencing was done on a sample of PBMCs or T cells enriched from blood (not recorded which). The source of these receptors is a woman aged 18-29 years with acute COVID-19.

The gene calls are TRBV7-9 and TRBJ2-7, with 7 positions matching TRBD1. Germline CDR1 is SEHNR and CDR2 is FQNEAQ (reference sequence). This CDR3 spans 14 amino acids. Trimming took 2 bases from V and 1 from J; bases not matched to a gene: 2. The CDR3 DNA follows: TGTGCCAGCAGCTTAATGGGACAGTCCTACGAGCAGTACTTC. Its protein is CASSLMGQSYEQYF.

As DNA, the CDR3 is TGTGCCAGCAGTGAGTCAGGGGGCGCAGATACGCAGTATTTT. Its protein is CASSESGGADTQYF. V usage is TRBV6-4 and J usage is TRBJ2-3, with TRBD1 identical over 8 bases. The CDR3 is made up of 14 amino acids. J gave up 4 bases and V 3 bases, and 3 bases lay outside the gene matches. Germline-derived CDR1 and CDR2 are MRHNA and SNTAGT.

The chain combines TRBV29-1 with TRBJ2-1, with 9 bases that match TRBD1. V was clipped by 7 bases and J by 5 bases; unmatched bases: 6. The CDR3 is made up of 13 amino acids. The V gene's germline CDR1 is SQVTM and CDR2 ANQGSEA. The CDR3 loop is CSARQGGDNEQFF. CDR3 nucleotides: TGCAGCGCCCGACAGGGGGGCGACAATGAGCAGTTCTTC.

The chain has TRBV5-5 and TRBJ2-5, with D tentatively TRBD1 (6 bases). There are 16 residues in the CDR3. From germline, CDR1 is SGHKS and CDR2 YYEKEE (reference sequence). Trimming took 3 bases from V and 4 from J, leaving 19 bases between them. The CDR3 nucleotides read TGTGCCAGCAGCTGGAGTCGGCAGGGGCTTATAGAGACCCAGTACTTC. Translating it yields CASSWSRQGLIETQYF.